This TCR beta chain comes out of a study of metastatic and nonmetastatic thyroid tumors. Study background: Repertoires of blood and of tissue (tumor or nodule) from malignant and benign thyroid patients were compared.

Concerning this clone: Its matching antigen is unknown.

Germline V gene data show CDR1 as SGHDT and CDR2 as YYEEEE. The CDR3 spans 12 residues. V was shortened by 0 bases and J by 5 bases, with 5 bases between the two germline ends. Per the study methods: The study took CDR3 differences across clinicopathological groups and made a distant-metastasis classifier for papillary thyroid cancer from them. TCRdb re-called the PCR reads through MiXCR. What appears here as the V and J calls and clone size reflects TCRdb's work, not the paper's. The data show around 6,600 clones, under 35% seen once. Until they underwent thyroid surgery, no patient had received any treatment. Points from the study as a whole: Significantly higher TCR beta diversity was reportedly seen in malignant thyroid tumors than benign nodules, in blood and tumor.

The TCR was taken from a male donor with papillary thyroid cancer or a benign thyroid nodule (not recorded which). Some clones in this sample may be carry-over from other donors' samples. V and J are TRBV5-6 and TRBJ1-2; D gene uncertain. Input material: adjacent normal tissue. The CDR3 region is CASSLGQYGYTF. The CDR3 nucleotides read TGTGCCAGCAGCTTGGGACAATATGGCTACACCTTC.